The 3 T cell receptor beta chains presented below share a single source sample, sequenced in a study of beta chain features in type 1 diabetes. Study outcomes and limitations: Moderate yet significant TCRB CDR3 shortening was seen in Type 1 diabetes patients in all four CD4+ subsets.

The whole isolated RNA underwent reverse transcription, so sequencing captured expressed TCRB transcripts. Here immunoSEQ multiplex PCR was the method, and the copy in TCRdb shows in-frame clones only, minus some. The table lists some 160,000 clones, 8% to 8.5% of them singletons. Antigens of these TCRs are unknown. Sequenced material: central memory CD4+ T cells from blood. The receptor set was obtained from a woman aged 18-30 years with type 1 diabetes.

This clone was recorded a few times. The V gene is TRBV7-2, the J gene TRBJ1-1; 7 bases agree with TRBD1. The germline V gene encodes CDR1 SGHTA and CDR2 FQGNSA. The V gene end was trimmed by 4 bases and the J gene end by 12 bases; junction bases not matched to a gene: 5. CDR3 length: 11 amino acids. This chain's CDR3 is CASSSDRVPFF. The CDR3 DNA reads as TGTGCCAGCAGCTCAGACAGGGTCCCTTTCTTT.

This clone came up a few times. The CDR3 DNA reads TGTGCCAGTAGTAAGACAGGGGGCACTGAAGCTTTCTTT. Translation: CASSKTGGTEAFF. This chain connects TRBV19 to TRBJ1-1; 9 positions match TRBD1. The germline CDR1 and CDR2 sequences are LNHDA and SQIVND (reference sequence). The V gene end was trimmed by 4 bases and the J gene end by 4 bases; junction bases not matched to a gene: 1. The CDR3 spans 13 residues.

This clone came up a few times. The chain couples TRBV18 to TRBJ1-3; the D gene is possibly TRBD1 (6 bases). V was trimmed by 1 base and J by 8 bases, leaving 21 bases between them. CDR3 size: 17 residues. Germline values: CDR1 KGHSH, CDR2 LQKENI. CDR3 DNA: TGTGCCAGCTCACCACAAGTATCCGGTACAGGGATACACACCATATATTTT. Its protein is CASSPQVSGTGIHTIYF.